Following are 25 T cell receptor beta chains from one sample sequenced in a study of shared clonotypes between healthy human individuals. Method: immunoSEQ multiplex PCR; TCRdb's copy keeps in-frame clones and lacks some. The sample has nearly 1 million clones, about three quarters seen once. The sequenced sample was memory CD4+ T cells sorted from blood. Subset specified: CD45RA-negative fraction. The receptors derive from a man younger than 35 in good health.

V usage is TRBV28 and J usage is TRBJ2-6, with a tentative D call TRBD2 (6 bases). Germline CDR1 MDHEN, CDR2 SYDVKM. CDR3 length: 15 amino acids. V gave up 6 bases and J gave up 4 bases, with 13 bases separating them. The CDR3 DNA reads TGTGCCAGCAGCTGGAGGGGCCTCGGGGCCAACGTCCTGACTTTC. It is translated as CASSWRGLGANVLTF. Together with reference TRBV28 and TRBJ2-6, the CDR3 gives the full variable domain: DVKVTQSSRYLVKRTGEKVFLECVQDMDHENMFWYRQDPGLGLRLIYFSYDVKMKEKGDIPEGYSVSREKKERFSLILESASTNQTSMYLCASSWRGLGANVLTFGAGSRLTVL.

The chain links TRBV5-5 to TRBJ2-1; a possible D gene is TRBD1 (5 bases). This CDR3 has 15 residues. Deletions cut 3 bases from V and 7 bases from J, with 17 bases between. Germline V gene lookup returns CDR1 SGHKS and CDR2 YYEKEE (reference sequence). In nucleotides, the CDR3 is TGTGCCAGCAGCTCCTTCAACACAGGTTCGAATGAGCAGTTCTTC. Its translation: CASSSFNTGSNEQFF.

This clone has a handful of counts. V is TRBV5-1 and J is TRBJ2-7, with D unclear. This CDR3 has 13 amino acids. Looked up from germline, CDR1 is SGHRS and CDR2 is YFSETQ. Trimming cost V 0 bases and J 4 bases, with 8 bases left between them. The CDR3 region is CASSLDPGYEQYF. The CDR3 DNA sequence: TGCGCCAGCAGCTTGGATCCCGGGTACGAGCAGTACTTC.

V gene TRBV7-3 combines with J gene TRBJ1-3, with D tentatively TRBD1 (5 bases). The CDR3 has 14 amino acids. CDR1 and CDR2 from the germline V gene are SGHTA and FQGTGA. Trimming took 4 bases from V and 4 from J, leaving 11 bases between them. CDR3: CASSSSGGGNTIYF. CDR3 nucleotides: TGTGCCAGCAGCTCGAGTGGGGGAGGAAACACCATATATTTT. The complete variable domain, with remaining parts taken from reference TRBV7-3 and TRBJ1-3, reads GAGVSQTPSNKVTEKGKYVELRCDPISGHTALYWYRQSLGQGPEFLIYFQGTGAADDSGLPNDRFFAVRPEGSVSTLKIQRTERGDSAVYLCASSSSGGGNTIYFGEGSWLTVV.

The chain links TRBV6-5 to TRBJ1-6, with a possible D match to TRBD1 (5 bases). V lost 8 bases and J 6 bases, leaving 17 bases between the germline ends. The V gene's germline CDR1 is MNHEY and CDR2 SVGAGI. This CDR3 comprises 15 residues. CDR3 nucleotides: TGTGCCAGCCGGTTGGCAGGGCGGTCTAATTCACCCCTCCACTTT. Encoded protein: CASRLAGRSNSPLHF.

About this clone itself: Other DNA sequences from this sample encode an identical CDR3 as well. This chain joins TRBV5-1 and TRBJ1-6, with TRBD1 as a possible D gene (6 bases). The length of the CDR3 is 14 residues. V was trimmed by 0 bases and J by 9 bases, leaving 10 bases between them. Germline lookup yields CDR1 SGHRS and CDR2 YFSETQ. The chain's CDR3 is CASSLGQGGSPLHF. In DNA, the CDR3 is TGCGCCAGCAGCTTGGGGCAAGGGGGTTCACCCCTCCACTTT.

J is TRBJ2-1 and V is TRBV7-2, with D perhaps given as TRBD1 or TRBD2 (6 bases each). Germline V gene data show CDR1 as SGHTA and CDR2 as FQGNSA. CDR3 size: 14 residues. The V end lost 4 bases, the J end lost 8 bases, and 15 bases lay between the germline ends. In DNA, the CDR3 is TGTGCCAGCAGCTCCCCGGGGGCCGGGTATGAGCAGTTCTTC. Protein sequence: CASSSPGAGYEQFF.

The chain couples TRBV29-1 to TRBJ1-2; D not certain. CDR3 size: 13 residues. The V end lost 1 base, the J end lost 1 base, and 7 bases lay between the germline ends. Germline V CDR1 and CDR2: SQVTM, ANQGSEA. CDR3 bases: TGCAGCGTTGAAGGCCAGGTTAACTATGGCTACACCTTC. Protein: CSVEGQVNYGYTF. The whole variable domain, filled in from reference TRBV29-1 and TRBJ1-2, reads SAVISQKPSRDICQRGTSLTIQCQVDSQVTMMFWYRQQPGQSLTLIATANQGSEATYESGFVIDKFPISRPNLTFSTLTVSNMSPEDSSIYLCSVEGQVNYGYTFGSGTRLTVV.

The gene calls are TRBV18 and TRBJ2-3; a possible D gene is TRBD1 (6 bases). The CDR3 length is 17 residues. The V gene's germline CDR1 is KGHSH and CDR2 LQKENI. Trimming cost V 6 bases and J 0 bases, with 19 bases left between them. In DNA, the CDR3 is TGTGCCAGCTCTCGTAAATCGGACAGTTCGAGCACAGATACGCAGTATTTT. Its protein is CASSRKSDSSSTDTQYF.

V is TRBV19 and J is TRBJ2-1; D call uncertain. V lost 4 bases, J lost 10 bases, and 14 bases lay in between. Germline loops: CDR1 LNHDA, CDR2 SQIVND (reference sequence). The CDR3 contains 13 residues. The CDR3 sequence: CASSTQKDQEQFF. The CDR3 coding sequence is TGTGCCAGTAGTACCCAGAAAGACCAGGAGCAGTTCTTC.

CDR3 sequence reads: CASSLAGTSGGSDTQYF. In DNA form, the CDR3 reads TGCGCCAGCAGCTTGGCCGGGACTAGCGGGGGGTCGGATACGCAGTATTTT. V and J are TRBV5-1 and TRBJ2-3; 15 bases map to TRBD2. Germline lookup yields CDR1 SGHRS and CDR2 YFSETQ. This CDR3 has 17 residues. The J segment lost 6 bases and the V segment lost 0 bases, leaving 5 bases of the junction unmatched.

This clone was found a few times. The V call is TRBV6-5, the J call TRBJ2-2, with D unclear. Trimming took 0 bases from V and 9 from J, leaving 8 bases between them. The CDR3 length is 13 residues. Germline V CDR1 and CDR2: MNHEY, SVGAGI. CDR3 region: CASSYSIGRELFF. The CDR3 DNA is TGTGCCAGCAGTTACTCAATAGGGCGGGAGCTGTTTTTT.

The J gene is TRBJ2-5, the V gene TRBV10-3; no reliable D call. Germline loops: CDR1 ENHRY, CDR2 SYGVKD. The CDR3 sequence is 13 residues long. With 3 bases removed from V and 5 bases from J, the gap between germline ends came to 10 bases. CDR3 in DNA: TGTGCCATCAGTGACAACTATGCGGAGACCCAGTACTTC. Translating gives CAISDNYAETQYF.

The V gene is TRBV14, the J gene TRBJ1-1; 9 bases agree with TRBD1. The J segment lost 4 bases and the V segment lost 4 bases, leaving 7 bases of the junction unmatched. This CDR3 region has 15 residues. Germline V CDR1 and CDR2: SGHDN, FVKESK. The CDR3 DNA reads TGTGCCAGCAGCCCGACACAGGGGGCGGGCACTGAAGCTTTCTTT. Translated: CASSPTQGAGTEAFF.

The rearrangement uses TRBV11-2 and TRBJ2-7; 9 nucleotides match TRBD2. The germline CDR1 and CDR2 sequences are SGHAT and FQNNGV. The V gene end was trimmed by 3 bases and the J gene end by 2 bases; junction bases not matched to a gene: 8. The CDR3 spans 16 residues. CDR3 bases: TGTGCCAGCAGCTTCCAGACTAGCGGAAAACCCTACGAGCAGTACTTC. Its protein product is CASSFQTSGKPYEQYF.

This chain links TRBV7-2 with TRBJ2-2; 10 bases fit TRBD1. The trim removed 3 bases at V and 4 bases at J, leaving 5 bases unmatched. Germline V gives CDR1 SGHTA, CDR2 FQGNSA. There are 16 residues in the CDR3. This CDR3 is CASSLGQGRSTGELFF. DNA for the CDR3: TGTGCCAGCAGCTTGGGACAGGGGAGAAGCACCGGGGAGCTGTTTTTT.

This rearrangement joins TRBV4-1 to TRBJ2-1; D remains ambiguous. V gave up 4 bases and J gave up 0 bases, with 10 bases separating them. This CDR3 region has 15 residues. Germline CDR1 is MGHRA and CDR2 is YSYEKL. CDR3 sequence reads: CASSLAMSSYNEQFF. CDR3 nucleotides: TGCGCCAGCAGCCTAGCTATGAGCTCCTACAATGAGCAGTTCTTC.

This chain connects TRBV7-2 to TRBJ1-2; D is ambiguous. CDR1 is SGHTA and CDR2 is FQGNSA in the germline V gene. The length of the CDR3 is 11 residues. Trimming cost V 3 bases and J 4 bases, with 3 bases left between them. The CDR3 is CASSFSYGYTF. The DNA of the CDR3 is TGTGCCAGCAGCTTCAGCTATGGCTACACCTTC.

This clone showed up many times. The V gene is TRBV13, the J gene TRBJ1-2; D gene uncertain. This CDR3 contains 15 residues. Trimming took 5 bases from V and 0 from J, leaving 13 bases between them. Looked up from germline, CDR1 is PRHDT and CDR2 is FYEKMQ (reference sequence). The CDR3 nucleotides are TGTGCCAGCAGCCCGCCCGATGGCCCTAACTATGGCTACACCTTC. It encodes CASSPPDGPNYGYTF.

The chain couples TRBV30 to TRBJ1-1; D is possibly TRBD1 (6 bases). Trimming removed 5 bases at V and 3 bases at J, with 16 bases between. Germline V CDR1 and CDR2: GTSNPN, SVGIG (reference sequence). The CDR3 has 14 residues. Here the CDR3 reads CAWGLRRQDTEAFF. In DNA form, the CDR3 reads TGTGCCTGGGGTCTCAGGAGACAGGACACTGAAGCTTTCTTT.

The CDR3 DNA reads TGTGCCAGCATCACAGGCTCTGGAAACACCATATATTTT. Amino acids: CASITGSGNTIYF. The chain employs TRBV6-5 and TRBJ1-3, with D tentatively TRBD1 (5 bases). CDR3 size: 13 residues. CDR1 is MNHEY and CDR2 is SVGAGI in the germline V gene. Trimming removed 7 bases at V and 0 bases at J, with 7 bases between.

The chain couples TRBV9 to TRBJ2-7; D is uncertain. This CDR3 is 16 amino acids long. Trimming took 0 bases from V and 3 from J, leaving 16 bases between them. Germline CDR1 is SGDLS and CDR2 is YYNGEE. CDR3 DNA: TGTGCCAGCAGCGTAGACATGCGAACCCCACGCTACGAGCAGTACTTC. It translates to CASSVDMRTPRYEQYF.

This clone was counted a few times. The rearrangement joins TRBV28 to TRBJ1-2, with 8 bases fitting TRBD1. Germline values: CDR1 MDHEN, CDR2 SYDVKM. J gave up 6 bases and V 7 bases, and 10 bases lay outside the gene matches. The CDR3 spans 14 residues. The CDR3: CASNLVGQVNGYTF. Here the CDR3 DNA reads TGTGCCAGCAACTTAGTGGGACAGGTGAATGGCTACACCTTC.

V is TRBV29-1 and J is TRBJ2-3, with TRBD1 as a possible D gene (6 bases). The CDR3 length is 11 residues. Germline lookup yields CDR1 SQVTM and CDR2 ANQGSEA. V shed 6 bases and J shed 5 bases, with 9 bases lying between them. The CDR3 loop is CSVTGKDTQYF. The CDR3 nucleotides read TGCAGCGTAACAGGGAAAGATACGCAGTATTTT.

CDR3 region: CASSQDLGVYGYTF. CDR3 DNA sequence: TGCGCCAGCAGCCAAGATCTTGGAGTGTATGGCTACACCTTC. The chain recombines TRBV4-3 with TRBJ1-2, with D unclear. Germline loops: CDR1 LGHNA, CDR2 YSLEER. The CDR3 is 14 residues long. Trimming shortened V by 0 bases and J by 5 bases, and 10 bases separated the two germline ends.